The 23 T cell receptor beta chains reported below all come from one sample, sequenced in a study of PD-L1 blockade in urothelial cancer. Time point indicated: pretreatment peripheral blood. The protocol was immunoSEQ multiplex PCR, while the TCRdb copy is restricted to in-frame clones and leaves out a portion. The table lists about 50,000 clones, approximately 88% of them singletons. Sequencing used PBMCs, obtained around atezolizumab (anti-PD-L1) treatment. These receptors all stem from a woman aged 55-70 years with urothelial cancer.

The chain is built from TRBV14 and TRBJ2-7; 9 bases agree with TRBD1. Unmatched junction bases numbered 0, after V lost 0 bases and J lost 0 bases. The CDR3 extends over 15 amino acids. The germline CDR1 and CDR2 sequences are SGHDN and FVKESK. DNA for the CDR3: TGTGCCAGCAGCCAAGAGGACAGGGGCTCCTACGAGCAGTACTTC. Translated, it gives CASSQEDRGSYEQYF.

The chain employs TRBV5-6 and TRBJ2-7; the match to TRBD1 covers 10 bases. From germline, CDR1 is SGHDT and CDR2 YYEEEE. The ends lost 2 bases at V and 7 bases at J; junction bases unmatched: 12. The CDR3 has 16 amino acids. CDR3 nucleotides: TGTGCCAGCAGCTTTGGTGTCGGGACAGGGGTGAGAGAGCAGTACTTC. This encodes CASSFGVGTGVREQYF.

This chain links TRBV2 with TRBJ1-5; D is possibly TRBD1 (5 bases). This CDR3 region has 15 residues. V dropped 6 bases and J dropped 7 bases, with 19 bases sitting between them. Germline V CDR1 and CDR2: SNHLY, FYNNEI. The CDR3: CASSLLRQSGQPQHF. The CDR3 DNA is TGTGCCAGCAGCCTTCTACGACAGTCCGGACAGCCCCAGCATTTT.

The chain has TRBV19 and TRBJ1-5, with TRBD1 matching 8 bases. CDR3 size: 16 residues. CDR1 and CDR2 from the germline V gene are LNHDA and SQIVND (reference sequence). The V gene end was trimmed by 5 bases and the J gene end by 4 bases; junction bases not matched to a gene: 10. Here the CDR3 DNA reads TGTGCCAGTAGTGCTGCCAGGACAGGGTTGAATCAGCCCCAGCATTTT. Translating gives CASSAARTGLNQPQHF.

The rearrangement uses TRBV10-3 and TRBJ2-7, with TRBD1 matching 8 bases. V lost 4 bases, J lost 0 bases, and 2 bases stayed unmatched. CDR1 and CDR2 (germline): ENHRY, SYGVKD. The CDR3 is made up of 14 amino acids. CDR3 sequence reads: CAISGGQASYEQYF. The CDR3 DNA sequence: TGTGCCATCAGTGGGGGACAGGCCTCCTACGAGCAGTACTTC.

In this sample, this clone turned up once. The chain carries TRBV18 and TRBJ2-1; 10 bases align to TRBD2. The V gene end was trimmed by 3 bases and the J gene end by 7 bases; junction bases not matched to a gene: 9. Germline CDR1 KGHSH, CDR2 LQKENI. This CDR3 contains 16 residues. The CDR3, as DNA: TGTGCCAGCTCACCGGATCTAGCGGGAGCTGGGAATGAGCAGTTCTTC. Translation gives CASSPDLAGAGNEQFF. Based on the CDR3 plus reference TRBV18 and TRBJ2-1, the full variable domain is NAGVMQNPRHLVRRRGQEARLRCSPMKGHSHVYWYRQLPEEGLKFMVYLQKENIIDESGMPKERFSAEFPKEGPSILRIQQVVRGDSAAYFCASSPDLAGAGNEQFFGPGTRLTVL.

V gene TRBV6-5 combines with J gene TRBJ2-7, with 9 bases that match TRBD1. With V trimmed by 1 base and J by 4 bases, 5 bases remained unmatched. Germline V gene sequence: CDR1 MNHEY, CDR2 SVGAGI. The CDR3 covers 15 residues. The CDR3 DNA sequence: TGTGCCAGCAGTTACTTATACAGGGGGCAGTACGAGCAGTACTTC. Protein: CASSYLYRGQYEQYF.

The chain joins TRBV28 to TRBJ1-5; TRBD1 agrees at 7 bases. V shed 6 bases, J shed 0 bases, and the junction held 5 bases outside the gene matches. Looked up from germline, CDR1 is MDHEN and CDR2 is SYDVKM. There are 15 residues in the CDR3. The CDR3 region has the DNA TGTGCCAGCAGCATGACAGGGTATAGCAATCAGCCCCAGCATTTT. Protein product: CASSMTGYSNQPQHF.

The CDR3 region is CASSPGTGLDGELFF. As DNA, the CDR3 is TGCGCCAGCAGCCCAGGTACAGGGTTGGACGGGGAGCTGTTTTTT. The chain joins TRBV5-1 to TRBJ2-2; D is possibly TRBD1 (6 bases). This CDR3 is 15 amino acids long. V shed 4 bases and J shed 7 bases, with 17 bases lying between them. CDR1 and CDR2 (germline): SGHRS, YFSETQ.

CDR3 sequence (DNA): TGTGCCAGCAGCTTAAGGGGTCCGAATGCTAACGACGGCTACACCTTC. This codes for CASSLRGPNANDGYTF. The chain joins TRBV7-2 to TRBJ1-2; TRBD1 might be the D (5 bases). In germline, CDR1 is SGHTA, CDR2 FQGNSA. Trimming removed 2 bases at V and 8 bases at J, with 21 bases between. The CDR3 length is 16 residues.

V is TRBV6-5 and J is TRBJ1-2; 12 bases align to TRBD1. The CDR3 contains 15 residues. V shed 5 bases and J 6 bases; nucleotides not matched to a gene: 7. Germline CDR1 reads MNHEY; CDR2 reads SVGAGI. CDR3 sequence: CASSRGTGGAHGYTF. CDR3 DNA: TGTGCCAGCAGTCGAGGGACAGGGGGCGCCCATGGCTACACCTTC.

This clone was picked up a small number of times. V and J are TRBV15 and TRBJ2-7; no definite D call. The CDR3 is 16 amino acids. The germline gives CDR1 LNHNV, CDR2 YYDKDF (reference sequence). Deletions cut 4 bases from V and 3 bases from J, with 19 bases between. Here the CDR3 reads CATSNTTGRLIYEQYF. The CDR3 DNA is TGTGCCACCAGCAACACCACGGGTCGACTTATCTACGAGCAGTACTTC.

The chain recombines TRBV5-1 with TRBJ2-3; 7 nucleotides align to TRBD2. CDR3 size: 14 residues. From germline, CDR1 is SGHRS and CDR2 YFSETQ. V was clipped by 2 bases and J by 4 bases; unmatched bases: 4. CDR3 nucleotide sequence: TGCGCCAGCAGCTTTGGGAGGGAAGCAGATACGCAGTATTTT. This translates into CASSFGREADTQYF.

The rearrangement uses TRBV9 and TRBJ2-5; 7 bases align to TRBD1. The CDR3 is made up of 13 amino acids. After removal of 4 bases from V and 5 bases from J, the junction contained 5 bases not matched to a gene. Per germline, CDR1 SGDLS and CDR2 YYNGEE. The CDR3 is CASSLTGLETQYF. The CDR3 DNA follows: TGTGCCAGCAGCTTGACAGGGTTGGAGACCCAGTACTTC.

Relative to its sample, this clone is medium-sized. The chain couples TRBV6-6 to TRBJ1-3, with D unclear. V was cut by 2 bases and J by 0 bases, with 11 bases left in between. In germline, CDR1 is MNHNY, CDR2 SVGAGI (reference sequence). CDR3 length equals 16 residues. Here the CDR3 reads CASSYGETSSGNTIYF. The DNA for the CDR3 is TGTGCCAGCAGTTACGGGGAGACGAGCTCTGGAAACACCATATATTTT.

V usage is TRBV4-3 and J usage is TRBJ2-3; D is possibly TRBD2 (6 bases). Trimming removed 0 bases from V and 4 bases from J, with 11 bases in between. The germline V gene has CDR1 LGHNA and CDR2 YSLEER. The CDR3 runs 15 residues. The DNA of the CDR3 is TGCGCCAGCAGCCAAGATAAGGCGGGGTCAGATACGCAGTATTTT. The encoded protein is CASSQDKAGSDTQYF.

The chain links TRBV4-1 to TRBJ1-3; D unclear. The CDR3 sequence is 17 residues long. Germline assignment: CDR1 MGHRA and CDR2 YSYEKL. Trimming removed 0 bases from V and 0 bases from J, with 12 bases in between. CDR3 DNA: TGCGCCAGCAGCCAAGATCGGTCACCTCCCTCTGGAAACACCATATATTTT. Translation gives CASSQDRSPPSGNTIYF.

This clone appeared a single time. In DNA, the CDR3 is TGTGCCATCAGTGAGGGACAGGAGAGCATGAACACTGAAGCTTTCTTT. Translating it yields CAISEGQESMNTEAFF. The chain employs TRBV10-3 and TRBJ1-1; 7 bases agree with TRBD1. The CDR3 loop spans 16 amino acids. V trimming: 2 bases; J trimming: 0 bases; junction bases outside the gene matches: 6. CDR1 and CDR2 (germline): ENHRY, SYGVKD.

V is TRBV7-7 and J is TRBJ2-7; D not resolved. The CDR3 contains 14 residues. The germline V and J ends were trimmed by 5 bases and 6 bases, with 17 bases remaining between them. CDR1 is SSHAT and CDR2 is FNYEAQ in the germline V gene (reference sequence). CDR3 nucleotides: TGTGCCAGCAGCCCCCAGGAAACCCCCCTCGAGCAGTACTTC. It is translated as CASSPQETPLEQYF.

V and J are TRBV6-6 and TRBJ2-1; 9 positions agree with TRBD1. Germline loops: CDR1 MNHNY, CDR2 SVGAGI (reference sequence). Germline trimming cut 6 bases from V and 0 bases from J; bases unmatched to any gene: 3. The CDR3 sequence is 15 residues long. The CDR3 loop reads CASSDRGGSYNEQFF. The CDR3 coding sequence is TGTGCCAGCAGCGACAGGGGGGGCTCCTACAATGAGCAGTTCTTC.

The chain combines TRBV5-4 with TRBJ2-1; the match to TRBD2 covers 8 bases. The CDR3 length is 15 residues. Germline lookup yields CDR1 SGHNT and CDR2 YYREEE (reference sequence). V trimming: 4 bases; J trimming: 6 bases; junction bases outside the gene matches: 9. This CDR3 is CASSPFPGTSNEQFF. The CDR3 coding sequence is TGTGCCAGCAGCCCGTTCCCGGGGACTAGCAATGAGCAGTTCTTC.

The rearrangement links TRBV25-1 to TRBJ1-2; TRBD1 agrees at 7 bases. The CDR3 runs to 15 residues. After removal of 1 base from V and 5 bases from J, the junction contained 7 bases not matched to a gene. In germline, CDR1 is MGHDK, CDR2 SYGVNS. CDR3 DNA: TGTGCCAGCAGTGAATGGTCAGGGGGTATGTATGGCTACACCTTC. This sequence encodes CASSEWSGGMYGYTF.

The chain links TRBV5-1 to TRBJ1-6; D is ambiguous. Germline CDR1 reads SGHRS; CDR2 reads YFSETQ. Deletions cut 0 bases from V and 5 bases from J, with 12 bases between. This CDR3 has 16 amino acids. The CDR3 DNA reads as TGCGCCAGCAGCTTGGCTGGGCCGGAAAATAATTCACCCCTCCACTTT. This translates into CASSLAGPENNSPLHF.